The T cell receptor beta chain described here comes from a study of cytomegalovirus exposure and HLA in healthy donors. Study-wide results and limits: Most TCR sequences were rare, but some public TCRs occurred in many donors. Differences between HLA loci emerged in a later analysis of TCR association rates, with DRB1 most and HLA-C fewest.

A multiplex PCR was run with 60 Vbeta primers and 13 Jbeta primers. Authors' data handling: Later analysis identified tens of millions of unique TCR beta chains, about 11 million shared. Repertoires were generated with immunoSEQ multiplex PCR, while TCRdb's copy carries only in-frame clones and drops some. D and trimming were read from the DNA, whereas the V and J calls and clone size are those reported in that table. The sample lists 250,000 to 350,000 clones, roughly 80% seen once, with approximately 0.3% in the top ten. V lost 6 bases to trimming and J lost 5 bases, with 10 bases between them. The germline V gene encodes CDR1 MNHEY and CDR2 SVGAGI. This CDR3 comprises 12 residues. Turning to this clone: Its antigen remains unknown.

The V gene is TRBV6-5, the J gene TRBJ1-1; D not resolved. Material for sequencing was PBMCs. The clonotype comes from a girl aged 2-10 years in good health and CMV-seronegative. Written as DNA, the CDR3 is TGTGCCAGCAGGGGAGTGGGAACTGAAGCTTTCTTT. It translates to CASRGVGTEAFF.